This paragraph covers one T cell receptor beta chain sequence. The count of this clone is one. What antigen it recognizes has not been identified. No base quality values were provided; no much bigger clone lies one nucleotide off. The cohort consisted of 670 or so healthy bone marrow donors. At the time of sampling, all cohort members were nominally healthy, though unrecorded immune exposures were likely present. The donor tested CMV seronegative, placing the donor among the 352 seronegative members of the cohort. Every donor gave a peripheral blood sample, and the peripheral blood mononuclear cells from that sample were used for TCR beta sequencing. Genomic DNA extraction from the blood cell samples was performed with the Qiagen DNeasy Blood Extraction Kit. The library was generated by the immunoSEQ multiplex PCR assay. The multiplex PCR relied on a mix of 60 forward primers for TCR Vbeta segments and 13 reverse primers for TCR Jbeta segments. A multiplex PCR assay on genomic DNA amplified the CDR3 region of rearranged TCR beta genes. The amplified TCR beta libraries were sequenced on the Illumina HiSeq System as 87-base-pair reads. As for how the authors treated the data: Across the 670 or so repertoires, a later analysis counted 80 million or so unique TCR beta chains, roughly 11 million of which were shared by at least two donors. A nearest-neighbor algorithm error-corrected the raw reads and collapsed the reads into unique sequences, merging closely related sequences to remove PCR and sequencing errors. CDR3 sequences were aligned to IMGT reference sequences to assign V, D and J gene segments. For a sequence to be retained, at least a six-nucleotide match to both a V gene segment and a J gene segment was required. A rearrangement was called productive if the CDR3 had no stop codons and remained in frame with V and J, and every other rearrangement was called non-productive. Following IMGT convention, CDR3 was defined as the stretch from the second conserved V-encoded cysteine up to the conserved J-encoded phenylalanine. The earlier analysis of 500 to 750 of the donors excluded any sequence lacking an unambiguous match to a single V gene segment. An earlier analysis of several hundred of the donors called V segments functional above 56.7% productive rearrangements and segregating when the between-donor standard deviation exceeded 5%. To diagnose cytomegalovirus status from the catalog of TCR beta chain sequences, a statistical classification framework was built. In a later analysis, TCR nucleotide sequences were compared against IMGT/GENE-DB human TR gene sequences so that V and J genes could be assigned. A later analysis assigned CDR3 sequences and most-parsimonious VDJ recombination scenarios with the TCRdist pipeline. In a later analysis, every TCR beta chain was defined by the combination of its CDR3 amino acid sequence and its V-gene family, and reads without a unique V-gene family were dropped. To address suspected cross-contamination and a sequencing artifact, a later analysis removed 592 highly shared, low-generation-probability nucleotide sequences. In a later analysis, a clonal expansion index was calculated for each public chain from normalized within-repertoire ranks of inferred template counts. Generation probabilities in a later analysis came from a VDJ recombination model fitted to out-of-frame rearrangements, and those results were checked against IGoR. In a later analysis, hypergeometric tests were used to score TCR-TCR, TCR-HLA and TCR-CMV co-occurrence, with a repertoire-size bias correction applied to TCR pairs. False discovery rates were estimated in a later analysis by permuting HLA or CMV assignments 20 times. In a later analysis, co-occurring TCRs were grouped with DBSCAN, and TCRdist sequence similarity was added when clustering was performed within HLA-allele-positive subsets. Repertoires with fewer than 30,000 or more than 120,000 public chains, plus five repertoires with anomalous nucleotide sharing, were excluded from co-occurrence clustering. The clones in this table, taken by TCRdb from immuneACCESS, are in-frame only. Not every clone is retained; where verified, under half of the shortfall comes from an unresolved V gene, and the cause of the rest is unknown. V, J and clone size derive from that table, while D and trimming were established from the DNA sequence. Within this sample are roughly 180,000 clones, with 77% of them counted one time only. Roughly 1.5% of the sample lies in the top ten.

The sample is drawn from a study of cytomegalovirus exposure and HLA in healthy donors (dated by TCRdb to 2015 to 2018). Regarding the study in general: An earlier analysis of fewer than 750 of the donors reported approximately 280 Gb of sequence data and 117 million unique TCR beta sequences obtained from roughly 180 million T cells. Roughly five DR-DQ haplotypes were handled as single units for association and clustering because linkage in the cohort was strong. In addition to the first cohort of around 670 subjects, a separate validation cohort of approximately 130 different subjects was used. An earlier analysis of 587 of the donors used high-throughput TCR beta sequencing to judge whether each TCR beta V gene segment behaved as functional or pseudogenic. The number of typed donors differed by locus: about 620-640 for A, B, C, DRB1 and DQB1; approximately 520 for DQA1; 600 to 610 for DPA1; and about 470 for DPB1. Of the 350 to 450 genotyped donors, about 80% fell in the genetic ancestry cluster associated with self-reported Caucasian donors. The study aimed to test whether cataloging public T cell receptors could reveal signatures of past pathogen exposure. Donor age, sex, ethnicity and CMV serostatus were compiled alongside the repertoire data. The study combined high-throughput TCR immunosequencing, statistical association of individual TCRs with disease status, and machine learning to predict cytomegalovirus infection status. In the later analysis, no new phenotypic data were used to find candidate immune exposures; instead, reliance was placed on TCR beta sequences and their occurrence across donors. The study profiled the T cell repertoires of fewer than 850 subjects by immunosequencing and related them to cytomegalovirus serostatus. A later analysis re-analyzed previously published TCR beta repertoires from about 600 donors and added high-resolution HLA genotyping to study TCR occurrence patterns. Among approximately 370 genotyped donors of the cohort, an average of around 220,000 unique TCR beta nucleotide sequences was sequenced per donor, of which 15% to 20% were non-productive. Class I and class II HLA loci were covered by the typing at four-digit resolution. Roughly 300 gigabases of sequencing data and 78 million or so unique TCR sequences were included in an early release covering around 600 HLA-typed donors. All discovery cohort repertoires had been generated on a single sequencing platform. A later genetic analysis took genome-wide SNP genotypes for about 55% of the roughly 700 donors and used that subset as a discovery cohort. What the study reported, not specific to this receptor: The study listed 150 to 200 TCR beta chains as associated with cytomegalovirus. The authors suggested that the approach could potentially be generalized to other disease states and immunological phenotypes. A few of the identified cytomegalovirus-associated TCR beta chains were confirmed in vitro to be specific for cytomegalovirus antigens. While some public TCRs were present in many individuals, most TCR sequences turned up only very rarely across donors. When HLA alleles, especially DR and DQ, strongly co-occurred, TCR associations were difficult to assign to individual alleles. For the cohort, immune exposure information was limited to CMV serostatus. A further reported finding was that TCR beta sequences accurately predicted the HLA-A and HLA-B alleles for most subjects in the first cohort. At a false discovery rate of 0.05, a later analysis linked fewer than 20,000 TCR beta sequences to specific HLA alleles. A later analysis reported that several top co-occurrence clusters appeared linked to parvovirus B19, influenza, CMV and Epstein-Barr virus. A later genetic analysis reported fewer N-insertions in productive TCRs among donors in an Asian-associated ancestry cluster than the roughly 690-donor mean. In an earlier analysis of approximately 590 of the donors, most TCR beta V segments were observed in productive rearrangements about 87% or about 30% of the time, broadly matching IMGT annotations. Presence/absence analyses assumed roughly uniform sequencing depth across donors, an assumption that may not hold. Only TCR beta chains were sequenced in this cohort, and the absence of alpha or paired-chain data limited detectable features. Linkage disequilibrium might explain the correlated functional status among segregating V segments, but an unknown experimental factor could not be ruled out. The classifier was reported to diagnose cytomegalovirus status with high specificity and sensitivity in both the original and validation cohorts. In a later genetic analysis, a missense DCLRE1C variant was associated with V-gene and J-gene trimming of TCR beta chains, and the association was replicated in an independent cohort. Because HLA typing was missing for some donors at each locus, association tests included only the typed subset. In a later analysis, most CMV-associated TCR beta chains were found to appear HLA-restricted, with HLA associations seemingly driven largely by CMV exposure. In a later analysis, TCR association rates were found to vary across HLA loci, with the most associated TCRs seen for DRB1 alleles and the fewest for HLA-C alleles. In a later analysis, HLA-associated TCR beta chains were found to be more clonally expanded and to have lower generation probabilities than equally common non-associated chains. A cluster of highly shared sequence variants was judged likely to be a technical artifact of the sequencing pipeline. The earlier analysis of 587 of the donors excluded roughly 17 rarely observed V segments, including chromosome 9 orphons, because counts were too low.

The source of this sequence is a man aged 18 to 29 in good health and CMV-seronegative. Material for sequencing was PBMCs.

The CDR3 here reads CASSLPTDSGREEDTQYF. In nucleotides, the sequence is TGTGCCAGCAGCTTACCGACCGATAGCGGGAGGGAGGAAGATACGCAGTATTTT. The rearrangement joined TRBV7-6 to TRBJ2-3, with 11 central nucleotides matching TRBD2. Per the germline V gene, SGHVS is the CDR1 and FNYEAQ is the CDR2. The CDR3 measures 18 amino acids from cysteine to phenylalanine. Only CDR3 DNA remains: 54 bases, in frame from the first base. Clipping removes 2 bases from V and 5 bases from J, with 12 as the unmatched junction base count.